The 31 T cell receptor beta chains presented below share a single source sample, sequenced in a study of blood T cell repertoires in COVID-19. The assay was immunoSEQ multiplex PCR, and TCRdb's table has in-frame clones only and misses some. This repertoire shows 250,000 to 300,000 clones, 81% found once; its top ten account for around 2.9%. The sequenced sample consisted of peripheral blood. The source is a woman aged 55-69 years with active or convalescent COVID-19.

This sequence joins TRBV2 and TRBJ2-7, with D perhaps TRBD2 (5 bases). CDR1 is SNHLY, CDR2 FYNNEI, per germline. Trimming stripped 4 bases from V and 2 bases from J, with 18 bases between. The CDR3 length is 16 residues. This CDR3 is CASSAGLTILTYEQYF. DNA of the CDR3: TGTGCCAGCAGTGCCGGACTGACGATTCTAACCTACGAGCAGTACTTC.

The V call is TRBV7-9, the J call TRBJ1-2; tentative D call: TRBD1 (5 bases). In germline, CDR1 is SEHNR, CDR2 FQNEAQ (reference sequence). This CDR3 region has 15 residues. V lost 1 base, J lost 0 bases, and 9 bases lay in between. The CDR3 protein is CASSLGQNANYGYTF. Here the CDR3 DNA reads TGTGCCAGCAGCTTAGGACAGAATGCTAACTATGGCTACACCTTC.

The rearrangement links TRBV5-1 to TRBJ1-4; 7 bases align to TRBD1. The CDR3 totals 15 residues. V dropped 4 bases and J dropped 10; count of bases not matched to a gene: 13. CDR1 is SGHRS and CDR2 is YFSETQ in the germline V gene. The CDR3 sequence: CASSTGDSPAGKLFF. The CDR3 region has the DNA TGCGCCAGCAGCACCGGGGACAGCCCAGCCGGAAAACTGTTTTTT.

This chain links TRBV5-5 with TRBJ1-6, with a weak D call TRBD1 (5 bases). With 2 bases removed from V and 10 bases from J, the gap between germline ends came to 16 bases. The V gene's germline CDR1 is SGHKS and CDR2 YYEKEE (reference sequence). The CDR3 has 15 amino acids. The CDR3 loop reads CASSLPPGIGSPLHF. The CDR3 nucleotides are TGTGCCAGCAGCTTACCCCCAGGGATTGGCTCACCCCTCCACTTT.

The rearrangement uses TRBV2 and TRBJ1-1; 8 bases map to TRBD1. V was clipped by 5 bases and J by 4 bases; unmatched bases: 6. Germline V lookup: CDR1 SNHLY, CDR2 FYNNEI. This CDR3 is built from 14 residues. CDR3 in DNA: TGTGCCAGCAGTTCGACAGGGGCGGGCACTGAAGCTTTCTTT. Its translation is CASSSTGAGTEAFF. Based on the CDR3 plus reference TRBV2 and TRBJ1-1, the full variable domain is EPEVTQTPSHQVTQMGQEVILRCVPISNHLYFYWYRQILGQKVEFLVSFYNNEISEKSEIFDDQFSVERPDGSNFTLKIRSTKLEDSAMYFCASSSTGAGTEAFFGQGTRLTVV.

The chain carries TRBV2 and TRBJ2-3; 10 bases agree with TRBD2. In germline, CDR1 is SNHLY, CDR2 FYNNEI. The J segment lost 6 bases and the V segment lost 2 bases, leaving 8 bases of the junction unmatched. The CDR3 runs to 16 residues. This CDR3 is CASSERLAGAGDTQYF. CDR3 in DNA: TGTGCCAGCAGTGAAAGGCTAGCGGGGGCAGGGGATACGCAGTATTTT. Drawing the rest from reference TRBV2 and TRBJ2-3, the complete variable domain is EPEVTQTPSHQVTQMGQEVILRCVPISNHLYFYWYRQILGQKVEFLVSFYNNEISEKSEIFDDQFSVERPDGSNFTLKIRSTKLEDSAMYFCASSERLAGAGDTQYFGPGTRLTVL.

The rearrangement joins TRBV4-1 to TRBJ1-3; TRBD1 aligns across 12 bases. Germline V lookup: CDR1 MGHRA, CDR2 YSYEKL. There are 15 residues in the CDR3. With 4 bases clipped from V and 7 bases from J, the junction kept 5 bases outside the gene matches. CDR3 sequence reads: CASSLLGTGGNTIYF. CDR3 nucleotides: TGCGCCAGCAGCCTCCTGGGGACAGGGGGCAACACCATATATTTT.

V and J are TRBV5-1 and TRBJ2-2; maybe TRBD2 (5 bases). CDR3 length: 16 amino acids. Germline CDR1 SGHRS, CDR2 YFSETQ. Trimming left V 0 bases short and J 5 bases short, with 14 bases between. CDR3 residues: CASSLVVGRRTGELFF. The CDR3 region has the DNA TGCGCCAGCAGCTTGGTGGTGGGAAGGAGGACCGGGGAGCTGTTTTTT.

The rearrangement uses TRBV6-5 and TRBJ1-2; 9 bases map to TRBD1. CDR1 and CDR2 (germline): MNHEY, SVGAGI. The V segment lost 6 bases and the J segment 9 bases; nucleotides outside the gene matches: 5. The CDR3 sequence is 12 residues long. The CDR3 DNA sequence: TGTGCCAGCAGCCCAGGGACAGGGAGCTACACCTTC. Encoded protein: CASSPGTGSYTF.

This chain connects TRBV7-9 to TRBJ2-3; D perhaps matches TRBD2 (6 bases). Per germline, CDR1 SEHNR and CDR2 FQNEAQ (reference sequence). V lost 0 bases, J lost 0 bases, and 7 bases lay in between. CDR3 size: 15 residues. CDR3 protein: CASSLAGGSTDTQYF. CDR3 DNA sequence: TGTGCCAGCAGCTTAGCGGGGGGTAGCACAGATACGCAGTATTTT.

V usage is TRBV6-2 or TRBV6-3 and J usage is TRBJ1-2; D is possibly TRBD1 (5 bases). Deletions cut 2 bases from V and 6 bases from J, with 19 bases between. CDR3 length: 16 amino acids. The germline V gene encodes CDR1 MNHEY and CDR2 SVGEGT. The CDR3 protein is CASSYNGDGGVNGYTF. As DNA, the CDR3 is TGTGCCAGCAGTTACAATGGGGACGGAGGGGTTAATGGCTACACCTTC.

The chain recombines TRBV30 with TRBJ1-3; TRBD1 agrees at 7 bases. The germline V gene has CDR1 GTSNPN and CDR2 SVGIG (reference sequence). After removal of 4 bases from V and 2 bases from J, the junction contained 5 bases not matched to a gene. The CDR3 contains 14 residues. The CDR3 coding sequence is TGTGCCTGGACCGTTGGGACAGCTGGAAACACCATATATTTT. It yields the protein CAWTVGTAGNTIYF.

The V call is TRBV5-1, the J call TRBJ2-7, with TRBD1 as a possible D gene (6 bases). The V end was cut by 4 bases, the J end by 0 bases, with 23 bases between. This CDR3 comprises 18 residues. Germline values: CDR1 SGHRS, CDR2 YFSETQ. CDR3 bases: TGCGCCAGCAGCCCAGCCCTGACAGGACCCTTCTCCTCCTACGAGCAGTACTTC. This sequence encodes CASSPALTGPFSSYEQYF.

The chain couples TRBV9 to TRBJ2-2; tentative D call: TRBD1 (6 bases). The length of the CDR3 is 14 residues. With 7 bases removed from V and 4 bases from J, the gap between germline ends came to 14 bases. CDR1 SGDLS and CDR2 YYNGEE come from the germline V gene. The CDR3 nucleotides are TGTGCCAGCGAAGGGACAACGGGCACCGGGGAGCTGTTTTTT. It is translated as CASEGTTGTGELFF.

CDR3 nucleotides: TGCGCCAGCAGTGAATTAAGCGGCAGCACAGATACGCAGTATTTT. Translated: CASSELSGSTDTQYF. The V call is TRBV10-2, the J call TRBJ2-3; TRBD2 is a possible D gene (5 bases). This CDR3 region has 15 residues. Trimming took 3 bases from V and 0 from J, leaving 10 bases between them. Germline CDR1 is WSHSY and CDR2 is SAAADI.

This clone appeared a single time. The chain joins TRBV7-9 to TRBJ1-3; D unresolved. V was shortened by 2 bases and J by 6 bases, with 14 bases between the two germline ends. Germline V gives CDR1 SEHNR, CDR2 FQNEAQ (reference sequence). This CDR3 spans 15 amino acids. The CDR3 here is CASSLPGPTINTIYF. The CDR3 DNA reads as TGTGCCAGCAGCTTACCGGGTCCGACCATAAACACCATATATTTT.

J is TRBJ1-2 and V is TRBV15; the D gene is possibly TRBD1 (5 bases). In germline, CDR1 is LNHNV, CDR2 YYDKDF (reference sequence). The CDR3 contains 17 residues. V lost 0 bases and J lost 1, with 15 bases in between. The CDR3 nucleotides are TGTGCCACCAGCAGAGATACGACAGTTAGTATTAACTATGGCTACACCTTC. Translating gives CATSRDTTVSINYGYTF.

This clone was seen a few times. The gene calls are TRBV7-2 and TRBJ1-1; 8 bases line up with TRBD1. The V gene's germline CDR1 is SGHTA and CDR2 FQGNSA. V lost 1 base to trimming and J lost 11 bases; unmatched junction nucleotides: 12. The CDR3 has 15 residues. The CDR3 nucleotides are TGTGCCAGCAGCTTAGAACTCTGGACAGGGAGTCACGCTTTCTTT. Its translation: CASSLELWTGSHAFF.

The chain couples TRBV3-1 (or the pseudogene TRBV3-2) to TRBJ2-5; D uncertain. With 5 bases removed from V and 0 bases from J, the gap between germline ends came to 16 bases. Per germline, CDR1 LGHDT and CDR2 YNNKEL (reference sequence). CDR3 length: 16 amino acids. CDR3 protein: CASSFPMGLYQETQYF. CDR3 nucleotides: TGTGCCAGCAGCTTCCCCATGGGCTTGTACCAAGAGACCCAGTACTTC.

The table lists this clone with a count of one. This chain joins TRBV7-3 and TRBJ2-3; TRBD1 matches 7 bases. Germline values: CDR1 SGHTA, CDR2 FQGTGA. There are 15 residues in the CDR3. The J segment lost 0 bases and the V segment lost 4 bases, leaving 4 bases of the junction unmatched. The CDR3 loop reads CASSSRQGSTDTQYF. DNA for the CDR3: TGTGCCAGCAGCTCAAGACAGGGCAGCACAGATACGCAGTATTTT.

In this sample, this clone turned up a few times. V gene TRBV18 combines with J gene TRBJ1-1; 8 nucleotides align to TRBD1. With V trimmed by 3 bases and J by 5 bases, 5 bases remained unmatched. Germline CDR1 KGHSH, CDR2 LQKENI. This CDR3 contains 14 residues. CDR3 sequence reads: CASSPRGQETEAFF. CDR3 DNA: TGTGCCAGCTCACCGAGGGGACAGGAGACTGAAGCTTTCTTT. Combining the CDR3 with reference TRBV18 and TRBJ1-1 gives the whole variable domain NAGVMQNPRHLVRRRGQEARLRCSPMKGHSHVYWYRQLPEEGLKFMVYLQKENIIDESGMPKERFSAEFPKEGPSILRIQQVVRGDSAAYFCASSPRGQETEAFFGQGTRLTVV.

The rearrangement joins TRBV30 to TRBJ2-3; TRBD2 agrees at 7 bases. The CDR3 is 15 amino acids. Trimming at V came to 3 bases and at J to 5 bases, leaving 11 bases not matched to a gene. The germline gives CDR1 GTSNPN, CDR2 SVGIG (reference sequence). CDR3 amino acids: CAWRAGLAGVDTQYF. In DNA form, the CDR3 reads TGTGCCTGGAGAGCAGGACTCGCGGGGGTAGATACGCAGTATTTT.

This CDR3 is CASSPPAGNNYGYTF. In DNA form, the CDR3 reads TGCGCCAGCAGTCCTCCGGCAGGGAATAACTATGGCTACACCTTC. The V call is TRBV10-2, the J call TRBJ1-2; a possible D gene is TRBD1 (5 bases). Trimming left V 5 bases short and J 1 base short, with 14 bases between. This CDR3 is 15 amino acids long. Germline CDR1 and CDR2: WSHSY and SAAADI.

This clone has only a few counts. The chain recombines TRBV7-3 with TRBJ1-6, with a weak D call TRBD1 (6 bases). Looked up from germline, CDR1 is SGHTA and CDR2 is FQGTGA. Trimming stripped 5 bases from V and 10 bases from J, with 18 bases between. The CDR3 is 15 amino acids. The CDR3 spells CASSPGRGAGSPLHF. Here the CDR3 DNA reads TGTGCCAGCAGCCCCGGACGGGGGGCAGGGTCACCCCTCCACTTT.

Many counts were recorded for this clone. The chain carries TRBV11-3 and TRBJ2-3, with TRBD2 matching over 8 bases. This CDR3 spans 15 amino acids. The germline V gene encodes CDR1 SGHNT and CDR2 YENEEA. Unmatched junction bases numbered 5, after V lost 4 bases and J lost 2 bases. CDR3 residues: CASSSGLAFTDTQYF. CDR3 in DNA: TGTGCCAGCAGCTCTGGACTAGCTTTCACAGATACGCAGTATTTT.

The rearrangement links TRBV3-1 (or the pseudogene TRBV3-2) to TRBJ1-3; D possibly corresponds to TRBD1 (5 bases). The CDR3 totals 13 residues. Germline CDR1 LGHDT, CDR2 YNNKEL (reference sequence). Trimming took 5 bases from V and 0 from J, leaving 5 bases between them. The DNA of the CDR3 is TGTGCCAGCAGCACAGGCTCTGGAAACACCATATATTTT. Amino acids: CASSTGSGNTIYF.

The chain carries TRBV6-1 and TRBJ2-6, with D perhaps matching TRBD1 (8 bases). The CDR3 contains 18 residues. The ends were cut back, 4 bases at V and 0 bases at J, with 16 bases in the middle. The germline V gene encodes CDR1 MNHNS and CDR2 SASEGT. CDR3 in amino acids: CASSATGEGGSGANVLTF. CDR3 bases: TGTGCCAGCAGTGCGACAGGGGAGGGTGGCTCTGGGGCCAACGTCCTGACTTTC.

This clone was recorded once. The CDR3 loop reads CASSQNSRGYEQYF. CDR3 nucleotides: TGTGCCAGCAGCCAAAATTCAAGGGGCTACGAGCAGTACTTC. This chain links TRBV3-1 (or the pseudogene TRBV3-2) with TRBJ2-7, with D possibly TRBD1 on 5 matching bases. Deletions cut 2 bases from V and 3 bases from J, with 11 bases between. CDR1 and CDR2 from the germline V gene are LGHDT and YNNKEL (reference sequence). This CDR3 is 14 amino acids long.

The rearrangement joins TRBV10-2 to TRBJ2-2; D is uncertain. The CDR3 covers 15 residues. The V end lost 0 bases, the J end lost 4 bases, and 9 bases lay between the germline ends. The germline CDR1 and CDR2 sequences are WSHSY and SAAADI. CDR3: CASSESKLLTGELFF. CDR3 sequence (DNA): TGCGCCAGCAGTGAGTCGAAACTGCTCACCGGGGAGCTGTTTTTT.

In nucleotides, the CDR3 is TGTGCCAGCAGCTTGGGAGGGTTTAGTTTACAAGAGACCCAGTACTTC. The encoded protein is CASSLGGFSLQETQYF. The chain uses TRBV7-8 and TRBJ2-5, with 7 nucleotides matching TRBD2. The CDR3 extends over 16 amino acids. Germline V gene data show CDR1 as SGHVS and CDR2 as FQNEAQ. V was clipped by 3 bases and J by 2 bases; unmatched bases: 9.

Here the CDR3 DNA reads TGCGCCAGCAGCCGTCGTCGGCCAGGGCCTAGCAATCAGCCCCAGCATTTT. Amino acid sequence: CASSRRRPGPSNQPQHF. V and J are TRBV4-1 and TRBJ1-5; TRBD1 is a possible D gene (5 bases). This CDR3 has 17 residues. Looked up from germline, CDR1 is MGHRA and CDR2 is YSYEKL. Trimming removed 4 bases from V and 0 bases from J, with 16 bases in between.